This TCR beta chain was profiled in a study of blood T cell repertoires in COVID-19. The overall study: Material from acute and convalescent COVID-19 was sourced from the United States, Italy and Spain. T cells, B-cell-depleted T cells, or PBMCs supplied cDNA or gDNA.

Trimming removed 6 bases from V and 10 bases from J, with 20 bases in between. This CDR3 is 13 amino acids long. Germline CDR1 SQVTM, CDR2 ANQGSEA. Original handling: It was from reference gene primer amplification that nucleated cell counts were estimated. The repertoire was sequenced with immunoSEQ multiplex PCR; TCRdb's copy has only in-frame clones and lacks some. The D gene and trimming were derived from the DNA, and the V and J assignments and clone size from that table. This sample has around 290,000 clones, with approximately 90% found just once. The source is a woman aged 30 to 39 who had recovered from COVID-19. The source material was PBMCs or T cells enriched from blood (not recorded which). The gene calls are TRBV29-1 and TRBJ2-3; tentatively, D is TRBD1 (7 bases). The CDR3 coding sequence is TGCAGCGTCCTGCCCCAGGGGGGAGAGGCGCAGTATTTT. Its translation: CSVLPQGGEAQYF.